A single sample is the source of the 2 T cell receptor beta chains below, sequenced in a study of T cells in Graves' hyperthyroidism and ophthalmopathy. RNA transcripts yielded amplified TCR beta CDR3 regions. Primed by the HTBI set, a first-round RT-PCR was run on the TCR CDR3. TCRdb itself ran the multiplex PCR reads through MiXCR, one entry per CDR3 protein. Among hundreds of thousands of distinct CDR3 sequences listed, approximately 16% were seen once. Source material: blood. The source of these receptors is a man aged 35 to 55 with Graves' hyperthyroidism.

To note about this clonotype: This may arise from a read error, as a much more abundant clone is one base away. This sequence joins TRBV11-2 and TRBJ2-2; 8 nucleotides agree with TRBD1. Germline V gene sequence: CDR1 SGHAT, CDR2 FQNNGV. This CDR3 comprises 15 residues. Germline trimming cut 4 bases from V and 4 bases from J; bases unmatched to any gene: 5. The CDR3 coding sequence is TGTGCCAGCAGCTCCTGGACAGGGCCCACCGGGGAGCTGTTTTTT. It specifies CASSSWTGPTGELFF. The full variable domain, its missing parts supplied by reference TRBV11-2 and TRBJ2-2, is EAGVAQSPRYKIIEKRQSVAFWCNPISGHATLYWYQQILGQGPKLLIQFQNNGVVDDSQLPKDRFSAERLKGVDSTLKIQPAKLEDSAVYLCASSSWTGPTGELFFGEGSRLTVL.

The V and J genes are TRBV7-2 and TRBJ1-2, with TRBD1 matching 7 bases. This CDR3 is built from 14 residues. V gave up 2 bases and J gave up 5 bases; unmatched junction bases: 5. From germline, CDR1 is SGHTA and CDR2 FQGNSA. The CDR3 DNA reads TGTGCCAGCAGCTTATCAGGGGGGCTTTATGGCTACACCTTC. It translates to CASSLSGGLYGYTF.